This is a list of T cell receptor beta chains from one sample in a study of T cells in Graves' hyperthyroidism and ophthalmopathy. MiXCR, run by TCRdb on the multiplex PCR reads, gives a single entry per CDR3 protein. This table holds about 640,000 distinct CDR3 sequences, around 20% found once. The specimen was blood. Source of these receptors: a man aged 25 to 40 with Graves' ophthalmopathy. The CDR3 runs from the conserved cysteine through the conserved F or W. A D gene is named only where the DNA matches it firmly. The size field is filled for only some rows; it gives once, few, many or a size class.

d_call j_call v_call clone_size cdr3_nt cdr3_aa
NA TRBJ2-2 TRBV11-3 once TGTGCCAGCAGATCATCACCCGACGGGGGCGAGAACACCGGGGAGCTGTTTTTT CASRSSPDGGENTGELFF
NA TRBJ2-1 TRBV6-2/TRBV6-3 NA TGTGCCAGCAGTTATACACTCCGGGACACTTCGTTCAATGAGCAGTTCTTC CASSYTLRDTSFNEQFF
NA TRBJ1-2 TRBV29-1 few TGCAGCGCTCAAGGGGGAAATAACTATGGCTACACCTTC CSAQGGNNYGYTF
TRBD1 TRBJ2-5 TRBV6-1 few TGTGCCAGCAGTGACCAGGGGGCTCAAGAGACCCAGTACTTC CASSDQGAQETQYF
TRBD2 TRBJ2-3 TRBV18 NA TGTGCCAGCTCACCACCCCTGGTGCCCAGCGGGATTAGCACAGATACGCAGTATTTT CASSPPLVPSGISTDTQYF
TRBD1 TRBJ1-2 TRBV7-9 few TGTGCCAGCAGCCCACCCTTGGACAGGGGGCATGGCTACACCTTC CASSPPLDRGHGYTF
NA TRBJ2-2 TRBV12-3/TRBV12-4 NA TGTGCCAGCAGTTTGGTGAGGTCCGGGACCGGGGAGCTGTTTTTT CASSLVRSGTGELFF
NA TRBJ2-5 TRBV12-3/TRBV12-4 NA TGTGCCAGCAGAGGGACCATTCAAGAGACCCAGTACTTC CASRGTIQETQYF
NA TRBJ1-4 TRBV12-3/TRBV12-4 many TGTGCCAGCAGTTTACCAGGGAGTGAAAAACTGTTTTTT CASSLPGSEKLFF
NA TRBJ1-1 TRBV29-1 NA TGCAGCGGCGGACTTCTACAAATGAATGCTGAAGCTTTCTTT CSGGLLQMNAEAFF
NA TRBJ2-5 TRBV4-1 few TGCGCCAGCAGCCAAGGGACACAAGAGACCCAGTACTTC CASSQGTQETQYF
NA TRBJ1-4 TRBV28 NA TGTGCCAGCAGCCATCACGGGGCTGCAACTAATGAAAAACTGCTTTTT CASSHHGAATNEKLLF
NA TRBJ2-7 TRBV11-2 many TGTGCCAGCAGCTACCCTACCGTCGAGCAGTACTTC CASSYPTVEQYF
NA TRBJ2-7 TRBV12-3/TRBV12-4 many TGTGCCAGCAGTCCGTCGGAACTACCCTACGAGCAGTACTTC CASSPSELPYEQYF
NA TRBJ2-1 TRBV28 NA TGTGCCAGCAGTTTTCGGGGCATTAACAATGAGCAGTTCTTC CASSFRGINNEQFF
NA TRBJ2-1 TRBV5-1 NA TGCGCCAGCAGCTTGGCAAGGGGCCCAAACTCCTACAATGAGCAGTTCTTC CASSLARGPNSYNEQFF
TRBD1 TRBJ2-7 TRBV20-1 many TGCAGTGCCAATTTATATATAGTGTCCCGGGACAGGAGTTACGAGCAGTACTTC CSANLYIVSRDRSYEQYF
NA TRBJ1-1 TRBV29-1 NA TGCAGCGCCGGCAAATGGGACACTGAAGCTTTCTTT CSAGKWDTEAFF
TRBD1 TRBJ1-6 TRBV20-1 few TGCAGTGCGCTTGACAGGGGCTCTCTGAATTCACCCCTCCACTTT CSALDRGSLNSPLHF
TRBD1 TRBJ2-3 TRBV7-2 once TGTGCCAGCAGCCCAGGGGGCTATAGCACAGATGCGCAGTATTTT CASSPGGYSTDAQYF
NA TRBJ2-7 TRBV30 NA TGTGCCTGGAACCTTGTATTAGTACAGGGAAACCCTAACGAGCAGTACTTC CAWNLVLVQGNPNEQYF
TRBD1 TRBJ1-4 TRBV6-2/TRBV6-3 NA TGTGCCAGCAGCCCCGACAGGGTTGATGAAAAACTGTTTTTT CASSPDRVDEKLFF
TRBD1 TRBJ1-1 TRBV11-2 NA TGTGCCAGCAGCCGACACGGACAGGTCGGCGGACTCGCTGAAGCTTTCTTT CASSRHGQVGGLAEAFF
NA TRBJ2-6 TRBV19 NA TGTGCCTGTTCCGGACGGACCACTAGCTCTGGGGCCAACGTCCTGACTTTC CACSGRTTSSGANVLTF
TRBD2 TRBJ2-2 TRBV7-6 NA TGTGCCAGCAGTTCGGGACTAGCGGGAGAAACCGGGGAGCTGTTTTTT CASSSGLAGETGELFF
NA TRBJ2-1 TRBV25-1 NA TGTGCCAGCACCCCGATGGAGGGGGGGAATGAGCAGTTCTTC CASTPMEGGNEQFF
NA TRBJ1-5 TRBV19 few TGTGCCAGTAGTTACAGGGAAGACCAGCCCCAGCATTTT CASSYREDQPQHF
NA TRBJ1-1 TRBV19 few TGTGCCAGTAGTATAGATAGGCTACAGGGTGATGCTGAAGCTTTCTTT CASSIDRLQGDAEAFF
NA TRBJ2-7 TRBV30 many TGTGCCTGGAGTGGATCTGGCACAACCTACGAGCAGTACTTC CAWSGSGTTYEQYF
NA TRBJ1-2 TRBV10-3 NA TGTGCCATCAGTGAGTCGGTGCGGGCAGGGGAAAACGATGGCTACACCTTC CAISESVRAGENDGYTF
NA TRBJ1-6 TRBV3-1 NA TGTGCCAGCAGCCCGAGGGACCGCCGAAATTCACCCCTCCACTTT CASSPRDRRNSPLHF
TRBD1 TRBJ2-1 TRBV28 NA TGTGCCAGCAGTTTATTATGGGGACAGAGGAATGAGCAGTTCTTC CASSLLWGQRNEQFF
TRBD1 TRBJ2-7 TRBV30 NA TGTGCCTGGGAAAATGCCGGGACAGGGGTCGAGCAGTACTTC CAWENAGTGVEQYF
NA TRBJ2-3 TRBV29-1 few TGCAGCGTTGGTGTCAGGGATCCCACAGATACGCAGTATTTT CSVGVRDPTDTQYF
NA TRBJ2-3 TRBV28 NA TGTGCCAGCAGTCCCCTAGGGGCCGTAGCCTCGGGAGATACGCAGTATTTT CASSPLGAVASGDTQYF
NA TRBJ2-7 TRBV28 many TGTGCCAGCAGTTTATGGGCAGGGGACGAGCAGTACTTC CASSLWAGDEQYF
TRBD1 TRBJ1-6 TRBV27 many TGTGCCAGCAGTTTAGGGCCAGGGGGATGGAATTCACCCCTCCACTTT CASSLGPGGWNSPLHF
TRBD1 TRBJ2-1 TRBV15 many TGTGCCACCCGACCCTCTACAGGGGGAACAAATGAGCAGTTCTTC CATRPSTGGTNEQFF
TRBD1 TRBJ2-7 TRBV24-1 NA TGTGCCACCAGTACAGGGGGCTCCTACGAGCAGTACTTC CATSTGGSYEQYF
NA TRBJ1-1 TRBV6-5 few TGTGCCAGCAGTTATAAACAGGGAAACACTGAAGCTTTCTTT CASSYKQGNTEAFF
NA TRBJ2-7 TRBV6-2/TRBV6-3 many TGTGCCAGCAGTCCGCAACGGGAGCAGTACTTC CASSPQREQYF
NA TRBJ2-7 TRBV7-2 NA TGTGCCAGCAGCTTATTAGAGGACAGCTCCTACGAGCAGTACTTC CASSLLEDSSYEQYF
TRBD2 TRBJ2-1 TRBV24-1 NA TGTGCCACCAGCTTCCCGGGACTAGCGGGAGTGGGTGAGCAGTTCTTC CATSFPGLAGVGEQFF
TRBD2 TRBJ2-7 TRBV28 NA TGTGCCACCAAGCGGGAGTTGGACGAGCAGTACTTC CATKRELDEQYF
TRBD1 TRBJ1-1 TRBV28 many TGTGCCAGCAGGGGGCCGGGGCAGGGGGCCACTGAAGCTTTCTTT CASRGPGQGATEAFF
NA TRBJ2-5 TRBV11-2 many TGTGCCAGCAGCTTAGTTGGGGCGGGATACCAAGAGACCCAGTACTTC CASSLVGAGYQETQYF
NA TRBJ1-2 TRBV29-1 NA TGCAGCGTTGTGGTCAGGGGACTCTATGGCTACACCTTC CSVVVRGLYGYTF
NA TRBJ2-7 TRBV11-2 many TGTGCCAGCAGCCCGGGGCAGTACGAGCAGTACTTC CASSPGQYEQYF
NA TRBJ1-4 TRBV5-5 few TGTGCCAGCAGCACGGACAGAGCCCTTGGTGAAAAACTGTTTTTT CASSTDRALGEKLFF
TRBD1 TRBJ1-1 TRBV6-1 NA TGTGCCAGCAGTGAACGAACAGGGGCTGAAGCTTTCTTT CASSERTGAEAFF
TRBD2 TRBJ2-3 TRBV7-2 many TGTGCCAGCAGCTGGATCCTGAGACTAGCGGGTGACGGAAGGGCAGATACGCAGTATTTT CASSWILRLAGDGRADTQYF
TRBD1 TRBJ1-1 TRBV28 many TGTGCCAGCAGTTTCTTATCAGGGGGAAGCACTGAAGCTTTCTTT CASSFLSGGSTEAFF
NA TRBJ2-1 TRBV2 few TGTGCCAGCATCCCGCCCCAGGCTGTAAATGAGCAGTTCTTC CASIPPQAVNEQFF
TRBD2 TRBJ2-7 TRBV5-6 once TGTGCCAGCAGTCCCATGGGACTAGCGGGAACAGCCTACGAGCAGTACTTC CASSPMGLAGTAYEQYF
TRBD1 TRBJ1-1 TRBV4-1 few TGCGCCAGCAGCCAAGAACCGGGACAGGGAGGCACTGAAGCTTTCTTT CASSQEPGQGGTEAFF
NA TRBJ1-6 TRBV12-3/TRBV12-4 NA TGTGCCTCAGGGAAAGGGGCCTATAATTCACCCCTCCACTTT CASGKGAYNSPLHF
TRBD2 TRBJ2-1 TRBV14 NA TGTGCCAGCAGCCAAAGACTAGCGGGTTTATACAATGAGCAGTTCTTC CASSQRLAGLYNEQFF
TRBD1 TRBJ1-6 TRBV11-2 few TGTGCCAGCAGAACAGGGGGGGCTTATAATTCACCCCTCCACTTT CASRTGGAYNSPLHF
NA TRBJ2-7 TRBV9 few TGTGCCAGCAGCGCTGGAGGACCTGCCTACGAGCAGTACTTC CASSAGGPAYEQYF
NA TRBJ2-1 TRBV7-3 few TGTGCCAGCAGCTTAAAGGCCAGATCCAATGAGCAGTTCTTC CASSLKARSNEQFF